These T cell receptor beta chains were read from a single sample in a study of regulatory T cells in long-lasting Graves disease. Each CDR3 protein is one row after TCRdb ran MiXCR on the multiplex PCR reads. This table has around 460,000 distinct CDR3 sequences, less than 25% appearing once. The sequencing here drew on peripheral blood mononuclear cells (PBMCs), taken when the disease was refractory, from a patient treated with antithyroid drugs. The receptor set was obtained from a female donor with Graves disease. Each CDR3 is given with its conserved first and last residue.

v_gene: TRBV29-1
CDR3aa: CSAQPGTEAFF

v_gene: TRBV9
CDR3aa: CASSNGLAGAETQYF

v_gene: TRBV19
CDR3aa: CASSLTRGWETQYF

v_gene: TRBV7-2
CDR3aa: CASRPGAQINEKLFF

v_gene: TRBV5-1
CDR3aa: CASSLYSQGEAFF

v_gene: TRBV30
CDR3aa: CAWSGGLGGAYEQYF

v_gene: TRBV7-3
CDR3aa: CASSLTAGSYEQYF

v_gene: TRBV18
CDR3aa: CASSLDRGWRLNYGYTF

v_gene: TRBV5-1
CDR3aa: CASSLAWDTRYEQYF

v_gene: TRBV15
CDR3aa: CATSRDRGANVLTF

v_gene: TRBV7-2
CDR3aa: CASSLRQGLKDVQNIQYF

v_gene: TRBV28
CDR3aa: CASSPARPDRLHYNEQFF

v_gene: TRBV7-8
CDR3aa: CASSLSRSLLYGYTF

v_gene: TRBV19
CDR3aa: CASSMPKGVVGELFF

v_gene: TRBV6-5
CDR3aa: CASSYSRGDRTGAFF

v_gene: TRBV25-1
CDR3aa: CASTGSPNYGYTF

v_gene: TRBV6-1
CDR3aa: CASSRLTGGVEKLFF

v_gene: TRBV7-2
CDR3aa: CASSLSSSGGGYTF

v_gene: TRBV5-6
CDR3aa: CASSYRTGSGYTF

v_gene: TRBV28
CDR3aa: CASSSTMRGGSTDTQYF

v_gene: TRBV28
CDR3aa: CASSSGALPGEGTQYF

v_gene: TRBV6-5
CDR3aa: CASSSYPGLAEETQYF

v_gene: TRBV11-2
CDR3aa: CASSLAVRDYEQYF

v_gene: TRBV11-3
CDR3aa: CASSLTGENYEQYF

v_gene: TRBV7-8
CDR3aa: CASSLDHGSYNSPLHF